This T cell receptor (beta chain) was identified in a study of cytomegalovirus exposure and HLA in healthy donors. Study outcomes and limitations: For presence/absence analyses, sequencing depth was assumed to be roughly uniform across donors.

Turning to this clone: Its antigen is not identified.

There are 16 residues in the CDR3. Trimming removed 4 bases from V and 1 base from J, with 17 bases in between. Germline-derived CDR1 and CDR2 are SGHKS and YYEKEE (reference sequence). It was with 60 Vbeta and 13 Jbeta primers that the PCR ran. Using immunoSEQ multiplex PCR, the repertoire was profiled, and TCRdb retains in-frame clones only, with some absent. This sample has over 100,000 clones, with 82% found just once. The sequence was collected from a man aged 25-45 years in good health and CMV-seropositive. The chain couples TRBV5-5 to TRBJ2-5; D is possibly TRBD1 (7 bases). Input material: PBMCs. Written as DNA, the CDR3 is TGTGCCAGCAGCGGCGCGGGGACAGTGGGCCAAGAGACCCAGTACTTC. Translating it yields CASSGAGTVGQETQYF.